This T cell receptor beta chain was sequenced in a study of blood T cell repertoires in COVID-19. Turning to the study itself: Nucleic acid was either cDNA or gDNA, and it came from T cells, B-cell-depleted T cells, or PBMCs.

Authors' analysis steps: The authors estimated nucleated cell counts from reference gene primer amplification. Data came from immunoSEQ multiplex PCR; TCRdb stores just in-frame clones and leaves some out. The V and J calls and clone size come from that table; D and trimming were worked out from the DNA. The sample has about 250,000 clones; 75% to 90% are singletons. CDR3 length: 13 residues. Deletions cut 8 bases from V and 1 base from J, with 12 bases between. Germline CDR1 is SNHLY and CDR2 is FYNNEI. The receptor comes from a young woman who had recovered from COVID-19. The sequenced sample consisted of PBMCs or T cells enriched from blood (not recorded which). The chain couples TRBV2 to TRBJ2-7; D is undetermined. The CDR3 spells CASAVAVSYEQYF. In DNA form, the CDR3 reads TGTGCCAGCGCGGTCGCCGTATCCTACGAGCAGTACTTC.